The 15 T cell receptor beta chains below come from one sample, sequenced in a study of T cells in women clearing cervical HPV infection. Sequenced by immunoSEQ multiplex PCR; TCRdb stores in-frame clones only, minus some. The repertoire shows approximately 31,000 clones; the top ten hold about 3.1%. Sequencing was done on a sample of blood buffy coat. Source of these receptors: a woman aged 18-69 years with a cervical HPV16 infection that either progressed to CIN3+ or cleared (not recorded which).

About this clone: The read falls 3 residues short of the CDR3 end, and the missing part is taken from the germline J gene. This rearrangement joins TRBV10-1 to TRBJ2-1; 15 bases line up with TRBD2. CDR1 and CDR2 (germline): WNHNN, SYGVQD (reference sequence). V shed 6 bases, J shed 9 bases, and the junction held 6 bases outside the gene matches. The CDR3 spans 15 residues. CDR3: CASRPGLAGGSEQFF. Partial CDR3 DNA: TGCGCCAGCAGGCCGGGACTAGCGGGGGGTTCTGAG.

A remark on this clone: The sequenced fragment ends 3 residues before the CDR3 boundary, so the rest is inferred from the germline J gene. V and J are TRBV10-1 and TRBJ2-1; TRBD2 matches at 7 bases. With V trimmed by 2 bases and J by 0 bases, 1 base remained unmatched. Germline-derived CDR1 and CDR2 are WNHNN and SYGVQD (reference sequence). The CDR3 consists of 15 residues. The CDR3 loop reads CASSEGGSSYNEQFF. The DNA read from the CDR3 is TGCGCCAGCAGTGAGGGCGGGAGCTCCTACAATGAG.

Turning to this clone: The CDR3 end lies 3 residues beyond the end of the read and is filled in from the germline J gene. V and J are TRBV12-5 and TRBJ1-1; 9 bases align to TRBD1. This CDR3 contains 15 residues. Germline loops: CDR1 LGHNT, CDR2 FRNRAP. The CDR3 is CASGLVVGQGVRAFF. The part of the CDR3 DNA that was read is TGTGCTAGTGGTTTGGTCGTGGGACAGGGAGTAAGG.

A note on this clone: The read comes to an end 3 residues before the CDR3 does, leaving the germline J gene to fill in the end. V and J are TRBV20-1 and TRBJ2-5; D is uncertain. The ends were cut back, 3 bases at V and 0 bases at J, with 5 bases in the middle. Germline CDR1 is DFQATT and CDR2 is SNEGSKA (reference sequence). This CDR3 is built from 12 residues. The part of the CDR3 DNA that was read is TGCAGTGCTAGCCGGGACCAAGAGACC. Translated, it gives CSASRDQET. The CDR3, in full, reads CSASRDQETQYF.

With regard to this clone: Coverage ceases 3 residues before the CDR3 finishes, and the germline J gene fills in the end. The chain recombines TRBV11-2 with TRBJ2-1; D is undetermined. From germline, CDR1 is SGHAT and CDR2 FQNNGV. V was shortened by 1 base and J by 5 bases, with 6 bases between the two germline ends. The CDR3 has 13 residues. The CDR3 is CASSLAFNNEQFF. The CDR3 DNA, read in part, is TGTGCCAGCAGCTTAGCTTTTAACAATGAG.

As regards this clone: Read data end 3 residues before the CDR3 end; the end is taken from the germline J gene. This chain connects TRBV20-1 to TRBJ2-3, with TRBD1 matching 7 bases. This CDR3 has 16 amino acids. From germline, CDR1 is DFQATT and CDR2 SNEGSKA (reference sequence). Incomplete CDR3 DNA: TGCAGTGCTAGAGATTCGGGACAGTCGAGCAATCAGCCG. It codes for CSARDSGQSSNQP. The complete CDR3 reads CSARDSGQSSNQPQYF.

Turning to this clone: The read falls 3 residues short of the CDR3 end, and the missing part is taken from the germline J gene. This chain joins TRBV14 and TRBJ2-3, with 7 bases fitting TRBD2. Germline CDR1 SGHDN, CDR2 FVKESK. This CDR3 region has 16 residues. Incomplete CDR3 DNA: TGTGCCAGCAGCCAAGTAGGAGCGGGGCCCCAAGAGACG. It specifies CASSQVGAGPQET. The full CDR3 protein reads CASSQVGAGPQETQYF.

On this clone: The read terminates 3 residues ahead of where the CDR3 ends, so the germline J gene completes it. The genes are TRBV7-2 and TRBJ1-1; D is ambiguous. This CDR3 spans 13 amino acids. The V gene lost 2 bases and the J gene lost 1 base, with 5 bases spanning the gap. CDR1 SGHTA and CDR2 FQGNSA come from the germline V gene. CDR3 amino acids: CASSLRQNTEAFF. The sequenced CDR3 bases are TGTGCCAGCAGCTTAAGACAGAACACTGAA.

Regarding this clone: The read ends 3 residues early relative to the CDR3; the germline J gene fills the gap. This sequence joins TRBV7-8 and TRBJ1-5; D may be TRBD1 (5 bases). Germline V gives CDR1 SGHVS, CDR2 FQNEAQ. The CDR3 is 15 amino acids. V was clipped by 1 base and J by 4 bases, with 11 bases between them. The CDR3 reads CASSLGFGTNQPQHF. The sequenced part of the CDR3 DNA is TGTGCCAGCAGCTTAGGTTTTGGGACTAATCAGCCC.

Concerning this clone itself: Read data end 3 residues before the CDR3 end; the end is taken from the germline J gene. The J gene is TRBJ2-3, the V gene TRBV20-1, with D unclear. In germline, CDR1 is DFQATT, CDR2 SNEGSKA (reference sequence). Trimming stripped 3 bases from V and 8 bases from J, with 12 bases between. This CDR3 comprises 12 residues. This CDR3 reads CSASEELGTQYF. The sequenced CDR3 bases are TGCAGTGCTAGTGAAGAGCTAGGTACG.

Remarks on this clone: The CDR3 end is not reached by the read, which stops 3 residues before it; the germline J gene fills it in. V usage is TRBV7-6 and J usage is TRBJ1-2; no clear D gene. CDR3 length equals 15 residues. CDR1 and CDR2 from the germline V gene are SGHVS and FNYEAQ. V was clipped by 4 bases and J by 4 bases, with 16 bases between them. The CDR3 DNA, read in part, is TGTGCCAGCAGCTCCCGGGTCGGAGCGGGCTATGGC. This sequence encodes CASSSRVGAGYG. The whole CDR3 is CASSSRVGAGYGYTF.

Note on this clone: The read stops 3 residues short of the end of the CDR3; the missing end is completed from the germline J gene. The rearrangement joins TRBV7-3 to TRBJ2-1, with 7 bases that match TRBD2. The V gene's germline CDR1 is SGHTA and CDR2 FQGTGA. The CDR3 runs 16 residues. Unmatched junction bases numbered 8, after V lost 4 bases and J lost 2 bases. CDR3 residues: CASSSAASGTYNEQFF. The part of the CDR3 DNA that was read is TGTGCCAGCAGCTCGGCCGCTAGCGGCACCTACAATGAG. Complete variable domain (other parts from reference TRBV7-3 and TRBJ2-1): GAGVSQTPSNKVTEKGKYVELRCDPISGHTALYWYRQSLGQGPEFLIYFQGTGAADDSGLPNDRFFAVRPEGSVSTLKIQRTERGDSAVYLCASSSAASGTYNEQFFGPGTRLTVL.

The covered CDR3 bases are TGTGCCAGCAGCTTGCAGAACACCGGGGAG. Residues: CASSLQNTGE. The whole CDR3 sequence is CASSLQNTGELFF. The rearrangement joins TRBV5-4 to TRBJ2-2; D not certain. The read ends 3 residues before the CDR3 terminus; that terminus is restored from the germline J gene. Germline CDR1 and CDR2: SGHNT and YYREEE (reference sequence). This CDR3 is built from 13 residues. Deletions cut 1 base from V and 1 base from J, with 2 bases between.

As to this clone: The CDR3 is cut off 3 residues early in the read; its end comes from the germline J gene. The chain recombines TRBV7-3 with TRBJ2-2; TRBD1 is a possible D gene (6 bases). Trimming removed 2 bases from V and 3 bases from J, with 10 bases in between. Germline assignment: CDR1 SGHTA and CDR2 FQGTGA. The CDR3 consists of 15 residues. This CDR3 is CASSLLKGDTGELFF. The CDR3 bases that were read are TGTGCCAGCAGCTTACTCAAGGGGGACACCGGGGAG.

The CDR3 sequence is CASSQTYRENTEAFF. The DNA read from the CDR3 is TGTGCCAGCAGCCAAACATACAGGGAGAACACTGAA. This rearrangement joins TRBV5-4 to TRBJ1-1; tentatively, D is TRBD1 (6 bases). The read gets to within 3 residues of the CDR3 end, and the germline J gene fills in the rest. CDR1 is SGHNT and CDR2 is YYREEE in the germline V gene (reference sequence). V was shortened by 4 bases and J by 1 base, with 14 bases between the two germline ends. This CDR3 has 15 amino acids.